The 14 T cell receptor beta chains presented below share a single source sample, sequenced in a study of metastatic and nonmetastatic thyroid tumors. MiXCR reprocessed the PCR reads for TCRdb. In the table there are roughly 98,000 clones, more than 13% of which are singletons. Thyroid surgery was preceded by no treatment in any patient. Sequences were obtained from blood. These receptors all come from a female donor with papillary thyroid cancer or a benign thyroid nodule (not recorded which). Some clones in this sample may be carry-over from other donors' samples.

A few counts support this clone. This rearrangement joins TRBV19 to TRBJ1-2; TRBD1 might be the D (6 bases). Trimming removed 8 bases from V and 8 bases from J, with 21 bases in between. Germline V gives CDR1 LNHDA, CDR2 SQIVND (reference sequence). The CDR3 is 14 residues long. This CDR3 is CASLRSGGSGGYTF. CDR3 nucleotide sequence: TGTGCCAGTTTAAGGTCGGGGGGCAGTGGCGGCTACACCTTC.

This clone was seen many times. V is TRBV28 and J is TRBJ1-4; TRBD1 agrees at 8 bases. Germline CDR1 and CDR2: MDHEN and SYDVKM. V was clipped by 6 bases and J by 14 bases; unmatched bases: 11. This CDR3 is built from 13 residues. The CDR3 DNA sequence: TGTGCCAGCAGGCCTCCGGACGGGGACAGGCTGTTTTTT. Its protein product is CASRPPDGDRLFF.

This clone showed up many times. The chain recombines TRBV7-9 with TRBJ1-1; TRBD1 matches at 10 bases. Germline V CDR1 and CDR2: SEHNR, FQNEAQ (reference sequence). J gave up 3 bases and V 8 bases, and 9 bases lay outside the gene matches. There are 15 residues in the CDR3. The CDR3 DNA reads as TGTGCCAGCGGAACCTCCGGGACAGGGGACACTGAAGCTTTCTTT. It encodes CASGTSGTGDTEAFF.

This clone was seen repeatedly, ten times or more. The rearrangement joins TRBV2 to TRBJ2-1; 7 bases fit TRBD1. V gave up 5 bases and J gave up 15 bases; unmatched junction bases: 4. The CDR3 runs 10 residues. The V gene's germline CDR1 is SNHLY and CDR2 FYNNEI. Here the CDR3 reads CASSRDRSFF. In DNA, the CDR3 is TGTGCCAGCAGTAGGGACAGATCGTTCTTC.

This clone was observed many times. The J gene is TRBJ2-7, the V gene TRBV20-1; D possibly uses TRBD1 or TRBD2 (6 bases each). Between the trimmed V and J ends, which lost 5 bases and 2 bases, there was a span of 13 bases. Per germline, CDR1 DFQATT and CDR2 SNEGSKA (reference sequence). This CDR3 comprises 13 residues. The CDR3 nucleotides read TGCAGTGCTTTATCGGGGGCCCCCTACGAGCAGTACTTC. Residues: CSALSGAPYEQYF.

This clone was found many times. This chain joins TRBV6-1 and TRBJ1-6, with D perhaps matching TRBD1 (6 bases). Germline V lookup: CDR1 MNHNS, CDR2 SASEGT. This CDR3 region has 15 residues. Between the trimmed V and J ends, which lost 7 bases and 0 bases, there was a span of 10 bases. CDR3 nucleotides: TGTGCCAGCATGGGGGCAAGCTCCTATAATTCACCCCTCCACTTT. Translation gives CASMGASSYNSPLHF.

This clone was counted a few times. The missing conserved phenylalanine or tryptophan at the end of this CDR3 makes a read error likely. The chain combines TRBV6-6 with TRBJ1-4; TRBD1 is a possible D gene (5 bases). V gave up 2 bases and J gave up 8 bases, with 12 bases separating them. Germline V gene lookup returns CDR1 MNHNY and CDR2 SVGAGI (reference sequence). The CDR3 is 14 amino acids. Written as DNA, the CDR3 is TGTGCCAGCAGTTACCCGCCAGGGCGCGAAAAACTGTTTTAT. Translated, it gives CASSYPPGREKLFY.

This clone was observed at least ten times. CDR3: CASSQDFTGTGKETQYF. DNA of the CDR3: TGCGCCAGCAGCCAAGATTTCACCGGGACAGGGAAAGAGACCCAGTACTTC. This chain joins TRBV4-1 and TRBJ2-5; 9 positions agree with TRBD1. The germline CDR1 and CDR2 sequences are MGHRA and YSYEKL. The V and J ends lost 0 bases and 3 bases, in that order; junction bases with no gene match: 8. The CDR3 is 17 amino acids.

Many counts were recorded for this clone. The chain couples TRBV19 to TRBJ2-1, with 10 bases fitting TRBD1. V trimming: 10 bases; J trimming: 5 bases; junction bases outside the gene matches: 8. Germline V gives CDR1 LNHDA, CDR2 SQIVND (reference sequence). The CDR3 totals 14 residues. CDR3 residues: CAKPGTGVNNEQFF. Written as DNA, the CDR3 is TGTGCCAAACCCGGGACAGGGGTCAACAATGAGCAGTTCTTC.

This clone was recorded many times. V is TRBV2 and J is TRBJ2-3; no definite D call. Trimming left V 8 bases short and J 4 bases short, with 7 bases between. This CDR3 has 11 residues. Germline CDR1 and CDR2: SNHLY and FYNNEI. The CDR3: CASQGSDTQYF. In DNA, the CDR3 is TGTGCCAGCCAAGGGTCAGATACGCAGTATTTT.

This clone was found many times. The rearrangement joins TRBV6-2 or TRBV6-3 to TRBJ2-4; D gene ambiguous. CDR1 is MNHEY, CDR2 SVGEGT, per germline. V lost 0 bases to trimming and J lost 0 bases, with 12 bases between them. This CDR3 is 17 amino acids long. DNA for the CDR3: TGTGCCAGCAGTTACTCGACGCCACCCTCAGCCAAAAACATTCAGTACTTC. This codes for CASSYSTPPSAKNIQYF.

The chain carries TRBV6-5 and TRBJ2-1; D is undetermined. CDR1 and CDR2 (germline): MNHEY, SVGAGI. CDR3 length equals 11 residues. Trimming shortened V by 2 bases and J by 10 bases, and 6 bases separated the two germline ends. CDR3: CASSYIGEQFF. The CDR3 nucleotides read TGTGCCAGCAGTTACATTGGAGAGCAGTTCTTC.

The sample holds many counts of this clone. This sequence joins TRBV28 and TRBJ2-7, with a possible D match to TRBD2 (7 bases). The CDR3 is 14 residues long. V lost 1 base to trimming and J lost 5 bases, with 12 bases between them. Germline values: CDR1 MDHEN, CDR2 SYDVKM. The chain's CDR3 is CASSLFGGANEQYF. In DNA, the CDR3 is TGTGCCAGCAGTTTATTTGGGGGGGCCAACGAGCAGTACTTC.

Points on this clone: A much more abundant neighbour one base away suggests this may be a read error. The chain combines TRBV28 with TRBJ1-2; tentatively, D is TRBD1 (5 bases). Germline CDR1 MDHEN, CDR2 SYDVKM. V lost 5 bases and J lost 4, with 11 bases in between. This CDR3 comprises 13 residues. The DNA for the CDR3 is TGTGCCAGCAGTACTGACAGCAGCTATGGCTACACCTTC. It specifies CASSTDSSYGYTF.